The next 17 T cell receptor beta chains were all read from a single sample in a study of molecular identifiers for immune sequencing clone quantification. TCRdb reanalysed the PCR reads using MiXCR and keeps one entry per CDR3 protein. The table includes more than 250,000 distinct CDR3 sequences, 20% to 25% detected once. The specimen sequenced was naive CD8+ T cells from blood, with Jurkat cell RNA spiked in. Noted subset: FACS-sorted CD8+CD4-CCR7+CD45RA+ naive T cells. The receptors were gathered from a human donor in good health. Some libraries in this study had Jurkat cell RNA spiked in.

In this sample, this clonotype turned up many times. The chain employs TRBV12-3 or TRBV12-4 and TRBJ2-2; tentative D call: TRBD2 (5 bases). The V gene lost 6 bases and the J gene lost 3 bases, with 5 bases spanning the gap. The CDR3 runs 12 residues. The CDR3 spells CASRGDTGELFF. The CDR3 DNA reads TGTGCCAGCAGGGGAGACACCGGGGAGCTGTTTTTT.

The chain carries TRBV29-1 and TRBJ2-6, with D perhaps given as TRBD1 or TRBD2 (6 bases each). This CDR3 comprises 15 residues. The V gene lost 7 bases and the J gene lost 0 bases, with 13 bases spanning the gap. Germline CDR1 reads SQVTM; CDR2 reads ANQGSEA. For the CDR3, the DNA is TGCAGCGCGTCCCCGGGGGCCTCTGGGGCCAACGTCCTGACTTTC. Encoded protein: CSASPGASGANVLTF.

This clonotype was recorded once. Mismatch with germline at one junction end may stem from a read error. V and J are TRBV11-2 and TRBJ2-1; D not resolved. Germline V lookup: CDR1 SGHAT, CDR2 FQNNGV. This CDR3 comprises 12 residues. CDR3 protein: CASGLPGNEQFF. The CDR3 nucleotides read TGTGCCAGCGGCTTACCCGGTAATGAGCAGTTCTTC.

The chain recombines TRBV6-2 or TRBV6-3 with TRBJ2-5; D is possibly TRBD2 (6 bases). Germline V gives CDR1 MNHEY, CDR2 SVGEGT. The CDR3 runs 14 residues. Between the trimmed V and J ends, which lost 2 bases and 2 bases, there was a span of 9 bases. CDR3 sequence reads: CASSYRGTQETQYF. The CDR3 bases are TGTGCCAGCAGTTACCGGGGGACGCAAGAGACCCAGTACTTC.

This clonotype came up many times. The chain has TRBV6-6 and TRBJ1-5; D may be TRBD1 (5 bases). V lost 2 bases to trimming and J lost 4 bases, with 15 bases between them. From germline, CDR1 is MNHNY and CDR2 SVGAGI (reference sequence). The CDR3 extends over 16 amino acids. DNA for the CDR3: TGTGCCAGCAGTTACGGGCCGGGGGTAATTAATCAGCCCCAGCATTTT. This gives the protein CASSYGPGVINQPQHF.

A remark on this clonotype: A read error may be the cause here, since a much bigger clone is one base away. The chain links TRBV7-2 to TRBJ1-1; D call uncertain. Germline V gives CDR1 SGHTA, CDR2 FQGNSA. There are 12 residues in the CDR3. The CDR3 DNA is TGTGCCAGCAGCTTACACGGCACTGGAGCTTTCTTT. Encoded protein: CASSLHGTGAFF.

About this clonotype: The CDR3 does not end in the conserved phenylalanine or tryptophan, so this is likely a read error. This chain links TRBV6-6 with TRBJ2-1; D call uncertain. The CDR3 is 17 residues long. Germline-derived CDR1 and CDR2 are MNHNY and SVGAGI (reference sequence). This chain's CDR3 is CASSLLLDSPGYNEQFL. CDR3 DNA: TGTGCCAGCAGTTTACTTCTCGACTCCCCGGGTTACAACGAGCAGTTCCTC.

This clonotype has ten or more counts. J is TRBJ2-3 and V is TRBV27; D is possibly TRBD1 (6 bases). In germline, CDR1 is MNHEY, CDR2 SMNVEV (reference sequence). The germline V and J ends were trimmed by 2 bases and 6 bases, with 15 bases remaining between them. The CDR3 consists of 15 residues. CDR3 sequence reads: CASSLEQGTMDTQYF. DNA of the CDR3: TGTGCCAGCAGTTTAGAACAGGGTACAATGGATACGCAGTATTTT.

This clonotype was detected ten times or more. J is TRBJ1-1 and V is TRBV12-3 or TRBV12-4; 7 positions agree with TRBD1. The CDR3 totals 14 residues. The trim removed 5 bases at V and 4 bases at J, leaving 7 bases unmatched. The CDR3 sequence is CASSHRGSGTEAFF. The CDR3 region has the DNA TGTGCCAGCAGTCACAGGGGAAGTGGCACTGAAGCTTTCTTT.

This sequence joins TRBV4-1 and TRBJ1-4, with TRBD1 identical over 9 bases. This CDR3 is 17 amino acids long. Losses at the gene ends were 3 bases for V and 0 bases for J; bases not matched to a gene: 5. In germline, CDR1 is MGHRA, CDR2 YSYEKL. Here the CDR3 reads CASSHDGTGPTNEKLFF. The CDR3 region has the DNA TGCGCCAGCAGCCACGACGGGACAGGGCCAACTAATGAAAAACTGTTTTTT.

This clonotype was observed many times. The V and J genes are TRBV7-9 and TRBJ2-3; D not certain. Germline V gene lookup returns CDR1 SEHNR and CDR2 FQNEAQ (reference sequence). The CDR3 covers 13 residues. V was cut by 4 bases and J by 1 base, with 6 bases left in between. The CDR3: CASSSSRTDTQYF. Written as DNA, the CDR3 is TGTGCCAGCAGCTCCAGCCGCACAGATACGCAGTATTTT.

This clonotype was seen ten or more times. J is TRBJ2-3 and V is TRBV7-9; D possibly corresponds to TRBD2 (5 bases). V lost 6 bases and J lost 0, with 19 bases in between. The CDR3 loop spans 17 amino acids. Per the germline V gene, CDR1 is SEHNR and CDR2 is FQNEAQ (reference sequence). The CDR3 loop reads CASRSPAGISSTDTQYF. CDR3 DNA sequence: TGTGCCAGCAGATCCCCTGCGGGTATATCTAGCACAGATACGCAGTATTTT.

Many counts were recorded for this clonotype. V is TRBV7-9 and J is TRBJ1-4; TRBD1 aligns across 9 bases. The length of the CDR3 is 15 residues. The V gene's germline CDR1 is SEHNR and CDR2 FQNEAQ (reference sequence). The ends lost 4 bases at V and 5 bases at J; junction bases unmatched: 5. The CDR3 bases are TGTGCCAGCAGCTCACCGGGACAGGGAAATGAAAAACTGTTTTTT. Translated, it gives CASSSPGQGNEKLFF.

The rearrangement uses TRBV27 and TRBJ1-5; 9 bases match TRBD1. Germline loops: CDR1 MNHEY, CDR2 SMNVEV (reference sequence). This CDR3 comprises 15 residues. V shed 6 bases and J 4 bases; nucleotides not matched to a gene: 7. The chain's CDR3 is CASSPTGGRNQPQHF. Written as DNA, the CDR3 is TGTGCCAGCAGCCCTACAGGGGGCCGGAATCAGCCCCAGCATTTT.

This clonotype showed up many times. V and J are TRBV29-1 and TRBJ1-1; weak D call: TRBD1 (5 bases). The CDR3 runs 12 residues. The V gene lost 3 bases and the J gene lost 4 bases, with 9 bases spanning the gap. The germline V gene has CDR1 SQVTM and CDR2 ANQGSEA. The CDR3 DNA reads TGCAGCGTTGAGGTAGGGGCCACTGAAGCTTTCTTT. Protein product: CSVEVGATEAFF.

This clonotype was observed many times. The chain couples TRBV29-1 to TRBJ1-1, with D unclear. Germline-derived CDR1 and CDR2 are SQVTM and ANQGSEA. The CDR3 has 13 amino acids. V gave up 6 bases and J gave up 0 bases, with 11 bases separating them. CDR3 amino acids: CSVTQEMNTEAFF. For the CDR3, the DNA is TGCAGCGTGACTCAGGAGATGAACACTGAAGCTTTCTTT.

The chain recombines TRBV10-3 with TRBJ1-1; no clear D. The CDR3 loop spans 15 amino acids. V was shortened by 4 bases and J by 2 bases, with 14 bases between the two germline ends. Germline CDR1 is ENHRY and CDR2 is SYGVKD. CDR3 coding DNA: TGTGCCATCAGTGTTTCAGGAGGGTTAAACACTGAAGCTTTCTTT. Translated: CAISVSGGLNTEAFF.